Reported below is one T cell receptor beta chain. Its cognate antigen is unknown. The data were taken from a study of cytomegalovirus exposure and HLA in healthy donors. Whole-study findings and limits: Most observed TCR sequences were rare, whereas some public TCRs were detected in many donors. A link between a missense DCLRE1C variant and TCR beta V- and J-gene trimming emerged from a later analysis.

A multiplex PCR was run with 60 Vbeta primers and 13 Jbeta primers. Here immunoSEQ multiplex PCR was the method, and the copy in TCRdb shows in-frame clones only, minus some. This sample carries under 150,000 clones, 75% to 85% of them seen once, and the ten largest clones take roughly 6.2%. Germline V gene sequence: CDR1 KGHSH, CDR2 LQKENI. V was pared by 0 bases and J by 1 base, with 6 bases between. This CDR3 spans 14 amino acids. Sequenced input: PBMCs. The TCR comes from a woman aged 35 to 49 in good health and CMV-seropositive. The J gene is TRBJ1-1, the V gene TRBV18; no reliable D call. For the CDR3, the DNA is TGTGCCAGCTCACCACCGGAGGGGAACACTGAAGCTTTCTTT. This encodes CASSPPEGNTEAFF.